The following is a T cell receptor (beta chain) sequence with its context. Germline V gives CDR1 SGDLS, CDR2 YYNGEE. The CDR3 totals 14 residues. The V gene end was trimmed by 4 bases and the J gene end by 6 bases; junction bases not matched to a gene: 8. The record originates from a study of cytomegalovirus exposure and HLA in healthy donors. Use of 60 Vbeta and 13 Jbeta primers characterized the PCR. Measured with immunoSEQ multiplex PCR; TCRdb has only the in-frame clones, and not every one. This sample carries more than 95,000 clones, 50% to 80% of them seen once, and the ten largest clones take roughly 3.2%.

This chain connects TRBV9 to TRBJ2-3; 7 nucleotides match TRBD2. The sequencing input was PBMCs. The TCR was taken from a man in his 60s in good health and CMV-seronegative. The CDR3 region has the DNA TGTGCCAGCAGCCTAAGCGGGGAGCGGGATACGCAGTATTTT. Its protein product is CASSLSGERDTQYF.